Listed below are T cell receptor beta chains from one sample, sequenced in a study of blood T cell repertoires in COVID-19. Only in-frame clones appear in the TCRdb table, and some are missing; sequencing was by immunoSEQ multiplex PCR. This table has approximately 240,000 clones, about 90% appearing once. The material sequenced was PBMCs or T cells enriched from blood (not recorded which). All receptors come from a woman in her 30s with acute COVID-19. The CDR3 runs from the conserved cysteine through the conserved F or W. The D gene is left open where the match is weak. Only part of the rows carry a size: once, few, many, or a class if the clone is expanded.

d_gene,abundance,v_gene,len,j_gene,CDR3aa,CDR3nt
TRBD1,.,TRBV5-1,16,TRBJ1-2,CASSPYRGRFYYGYTF,TGCGCCAGCAGCCCATACAGGGGGCGGTTTTACTATGGCTACACCTTC
TRBD1,once,TRBV28,15,TRBJ2-7,CASRSGTGGHYEQYF,TGTGCCAGCAGGTCCGGGACAGGGGGCCACTACGAGCAGTACTTC
.,.,TRBV3-1/TRBV3-2,16,TRBJ2-7,CASSQYLRGEVCEQYF,TGTGCCAGCAGCCAATACTTGCGCGGGGAGGTTTGCGAGCAGTACTTC
TRBD2,.,TRBV6-5,16,TRBJ2-1,CASSSLGTRGPNEQFF,TGTGCCAGCAGTTCCCTCGGGACTAGAGGGCCCAATGAGCAGTTCTTC
TRBD1,few,TRBV5-1,18,TRBJ2-6,CASRLVTGPTSGANVLTF,TGCGCCAGCAGATTGGTGACAGGGCCAACCTCTGGGGCCAACGTCCTGACTTTC
TRBD1,.,TRBV25-1,15,TRBJ1-6,CASSPTDRVHSPLHF,TGTGCCAGCAGTCCCACCGACAGGGTGCATTCACCCCTCCACTTT
TRBD1,.,TRBV9,15,TRBJ2-7,CASSVGPDRSYEQYF,TGTGCCAGCAGCGTGGGGCCGGACAGGTCCTACGAGCAGTACTTC
.,.,TRBV9,11,TRBJ2-7,CASSSGGEQYF,TGTGCCAGCAGCAGCGGAGGCGAGCAGTACTTC
TRBD2,.,TRBV30,13,TRBJ2-7,CVLSGGGAGEQYF,TGTGTCTTGTCTGGCGGGGGGGCTGGAGAGCAGTACTTC
.,.,TRBV6-5,13,TRBJ2-7,CASRDSGLREQYF,TGTGCCAGCAGAGACAGTGGGCTGCGCGAGCAGTACTTC
.,.,TRBV12-3/TRBV12-4,13,TRBJ2-7,CASSLQGGDEQYF,TGTGCCAGCAGTTTACAGGGGGGCGACGAGCAGTACTTC
TRBD2,.,TRBV5-1,16,TRBJ2-1,CASSLGSGSSYNEQFF,TGCGCCAGCAGCTTAGGGAGCGGGAGCTCCTACAATGAGCAGTTCTTC
.,.,TRBV19,13,TRBJ1-4,CATRPGGNEKLFF,TGTGCCACCCGGCCCGGGGGTAATGAAAAACTGTTTTTT
.,.,TRBV29-1,13,TRBJ2-2,CSVRTAGTGELFF,TGCAGCGTCCGGACAGCGGGGACCGGGGAGCTGTTTTTT
.,few,TRBV12-3/TRBV12-4,11,TRBJ2-1,CASSSRGEQFF,TGTGCCAGCAGCTCTAGGGGTGAGCAGTTCTTC
TRBD2,.,TRBV3-1/TRBV3-2,14,TRBJ2-7,CASSSGRQSYEQYF,TGTGCCAGCTCGAGCGGGAGGCAATCCTACGAGCAGTACTTC
.,.,TRBV28,12,TRBJ1-2,CASSGGHPGYTF,TGTGCCAGCAGTGGGGGACATCCGGGCTACACCTTC
.,once,TRBV5-1,16,TRBJ2-1,CASSQIRPSTNNEQFF,TGCGCCAGCAGCCAAATACGGCCCAGCACTAACAATGAGCAGTTCTTC
TRBD2,.,TRBV7-3,15,TRBJ2-7,CASSPSSGGANEQYF,TGTGCCAGCAGCCCGTCTAGCGGGGGGGCGAACGAGCAGTACTTC
.,few,TRBV19,14,TRBJ2-7,CASSLNGDSYEQYF,TGTGCCAGTAGCCTCAACGGGGACTCCTACGAGCAGTACTTC
.,once,TRBV4-1,17,TRBJ1-5,CASSPRPAAEGNQPQHF,TGCGCCAGCAGCCCTCGACCGGCGGCCGAGGGCAATCAGCCCCAGCATTTT
TRBD2,.,TRBV24-1,12,TRBJ2-1,CATSPGGLQQFF,TGTGCCACCAGCCCGGGGGGGTTACAGCAGTTCTTC
TRBD1,.,TRBV19,17,TRBJ1-2,CASTPIGQGGANYGYTF,TGTGCCAGTACCCCTATAGGACAGGGAGGAGCTAACTATGGCTACACCTTC
.,.,TRBV19,13,TRBJ2-2,CASSPRGTGELFF,TGTGCCAGTAGTCCCAGAGGCACCGGGGAGCTGTTTTTT
.,.,TRBV19,15,TRBJ1-5,CASNTRRGTNQPQHF,TGTGCCAGTAACACTAGGCGGGGGACGAACCAGCCCCAGCATTTT
.,.,TRBV30,16,TRBJ1-1,CAWSSWGGGPNTEAFF,TGTGCCTGGAGTAGCTGGGGTGGGGGCCCGAACACTGAAGCTTTCTTT
.,few,TRBV6-4,15,TRBJ1-5,CASISTGLGNQPQHF,TGTGCCAGCATTAGTACAGGGTTGGGCAATCAGCCCCAGCATTTT
.,.,TRBV19,15,TRBJ1-6,CASSFGSGGDSPLHF,TGTGCCAGTAGTTTTGGCAGCGGCGGGGATTCACCCCTCCACTTT
TRBD1,.,TRBV27,16,TRBJ1-1,CASSRLGQGMNTEAFF,TGTGCCAGCAGTCGTTTGGGACAGGGCATGAACACTGAAGCTTTCTTT
TRBD1,.,TRBV2,14,TRBJ1-5,CASSVTGGNQPQHF,TGTGCCAGCAGTGTGACAGGGGGAAATCAGCCCCAGCATTTT
.,.,TRBV25-1,15,TRBJ1-1,CASSEPGGRNTEAFF,TGTGCCAGCAGTGAACCGGGGGGTCGGAACACTGAAGCTTTCTTT
.,.,TRBV7-2,15,TRBJ1-5,CASSLSSGLGQPQHF,TGTGCCAGCAGCTTATCGTCGGGGTTAGGACAGCCCCAGCATTTT
TRBD1,.,TRBV28,16,TRBJ2-7,CASSFLGQATSYEQYF,TGTGCCAGCAGTTTCCTGGGACAGGCTACCTCCTACGAGCAGTACTTC
.,.,TRBV7-2,16,TRBJ1-3,CASSLWSGGPGNTIYF,TGTGCCAGCAGCTTATGGTCGGGGGGACCTGGAAACACCATATATTTT
TRBD1,few,TRBV7-9,15,TRBJ1-2,CASSLGGTGGDGYTF,TGTGCCAGCAGCCTAGGTGGGACAGGGGGCGATGGCTACACCTTC
.,once,TRBV4-1,15,TRBJ2-3,CASSQEPGPTDTQYF,TGCGCCAGCAGCCAAGAGCCAGGGCCCACAGATACGCAGTATTTT